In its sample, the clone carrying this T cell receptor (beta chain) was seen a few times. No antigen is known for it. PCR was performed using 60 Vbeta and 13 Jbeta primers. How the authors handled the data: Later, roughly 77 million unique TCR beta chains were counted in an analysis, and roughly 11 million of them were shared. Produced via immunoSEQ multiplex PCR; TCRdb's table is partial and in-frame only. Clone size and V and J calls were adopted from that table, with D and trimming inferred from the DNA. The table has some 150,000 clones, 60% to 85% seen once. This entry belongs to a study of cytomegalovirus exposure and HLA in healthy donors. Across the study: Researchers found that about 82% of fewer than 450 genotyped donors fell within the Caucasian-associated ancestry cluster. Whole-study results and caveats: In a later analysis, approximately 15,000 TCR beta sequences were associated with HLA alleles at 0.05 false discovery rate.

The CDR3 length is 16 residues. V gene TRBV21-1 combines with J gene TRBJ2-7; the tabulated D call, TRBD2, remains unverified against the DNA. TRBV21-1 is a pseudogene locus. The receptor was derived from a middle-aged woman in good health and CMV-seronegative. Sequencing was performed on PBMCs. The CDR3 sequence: CASCVAAGGVPHEQYF. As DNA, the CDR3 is TGTGCCAGCTGTGTGGCTGCGGGGGGTGTTCCGCACGAGCAGTACTTC.